These T cell receptor beta chains were read from a single sample in a study of T-cell reconstitution after alpha-beta-depleted transplantation in children. TCRdb itself ran the PCR reads through MiXCR, one entry per CDR3 protein. The data contain approximately 1,000,000 distinct CDR3 sequences, about 29% of them singletons. Sequenced material: PBMCs, mostly from graft donor cells, taken 360 days after TCRalphabeta/CD19-depleted stem cell transplant. These receptors came from a boy younger than two who had a stem cell transplant for SCID, so the T cells may come from the graft donor. CDR3s include the opening cysteine and the closing phenylalanine or tryptophan. Each record gives: J gene, V gene, CDR3 length, clone size, D gene, CDR3 protein, CDR3 DNA. The D gene is left open where the match is weak. The size field is filled for only some rows; it gives once, few, many or a size class.

j_call: TRBJ2-5
v_call: TRBV29-1
cdr3_length: 12
clone_size: few
d_call: TRBD2
cdr3_aa: CSFLTSPETQYF
cdr3_nt: TGCAGCTTTTTGACTAGCCCCGAGACCCAGTACTTC

j_call: TRBJ1-1
v_call: TRBV11-2
cdr3_length: 17
clone_size: NA
d_call: NA
cdr3_aa: CASSLEWQAGLATEAFF
cdr3_nt: TGTGCCAGCAGCTTAGAGTGGCAGGCGGGGTTGGCCACTGAAGCTTTCTTT

j_call: TRBJ2-7
v_call: TRBV6-2/TRBV6-3
cdr3_length: 13
clone_size: few
d_call: NA
cdr3_aa: CAISRRSSYEQYF
cdr3_nt: TGTGCCATCTCTCGCAGGAGCTCCTACGAGCAGTACTTC

j_call: TRBJ1-5
v_call: TRBV28
cdr3_length: 15
clone_size: NA
d_call: TRBD1
cdr3_aa: CASSDRDRGYQPQHF
cdr3_nt: TGTGCCAGCAGTGACCGGGACAGGGGTTATCAGCCCCAGCATTTT

j_call: TRBJ2-7
v_call: TRBV19
cdr3_length: 15
clone_size: few
d_call: NA
cdr3_aa: CASSRPGRTSYEQYF
cdr3_nt: TGTGCCAGTAGCCGCCCGGGACGGACCTCCTACGAGCAGTACTTC

j_call: TRBJ2-7
v_call: TRBV7-9
cdr3_length: 15
clone_size: NA
d_call: TRBD2
cdr3_aa: CASSRASGGANEQYF
cdr3_nt: TGTGCCAGCAGCCGCGCTAGCGGGGGGGCCAACGAGCAGTACTTC

j_call: TRBJ2-4
v_call: TRBV4-1
cdr3_length: 15
clone_size: few
d_call: NA
cdr3_aa: CASSQDPLAKNIQYF
cdr3_nt: TGCGCCAGCAGCCAAGATCCGCTAGCCAAAAACATTCAGTACTTC

j_call: TRBJ2-5
v_call: TRBV24-1
cdr3_length: 15
clone_size: NA
d_call: TRBD2
cdr3_aa: CATSDPRLAQETQYF
cdr3_nt: TGTGCCACCAGTGACCCTCGACTAGCTCAAGAGACCCAGTACTTC

j_call: TRBJ1-5
v_call: TRBV6-5
cdr3_length: 15
clone_size: few
d_call: TRBD1
cdr3_aa: CASSYNRGLNQPQHF
cdr3_nt: TGTGCCAGCAGTTACAACAGGGGGCTCAATCAGCCCCAGCATTTT

j_call: TRBJ2-1
v_call: TRBV18
cdr3_length: 15
clone_size: few
d_call: NA
cdr3_aa: CASSPQGGLHNEQFF
cdr3_nt: TGTGCCAGCTCACCTCAGGGGGGGCTTCACAATGAGCAGTTCTTC

j_call: TRBJ1-4
v_call: TRBV7-2
cdr3_length: 14
clone_size: few
d_call: NA
cdr3_aa: CASSFEPRWGKLFF
cdr3_nt: TGTGCCAGCAGCTTTGAACCCCGGTGGGGAAAACTGTTTTTT

j_call: TRBJ2-1
v_call: TRBV28
cdr3_length: 16
clone_size: NA
d_call: NA
cdr3_aa: CASSPSGLAPYNEQFF
cdr3_nt: TGTGCCAGCAGTCCTTCGGGGTTAGCCCCATACAATGAGCAGTTCTTC

j_call: TRBJ2-1
v_call: TRBV28
cdr3_length: 13
clone_size: NA
d_call: NA
cdr3_aa: CASREADYNEQFF
cdr3_nt: TGTGCCAGCAGGGAGGCTGACTACAATGAGCAGTTCTTC

j_call: TRBJ2-3
v_call: TRBV20-1
cdr3_length: 14
clone_size: NA
d_call: NA
cdr3_aa: CSARDLRGLDTQYF
cdr3_nt: TGCAGTGCTAGAGATTTGAGGGGCCTCGATACGCAGTATTTT

j_call: TRBJ2-3
v_call: TRBV6-1
cdr3_length: 16
clone_size: NA
d_call: NA
cdr3_aa: CASTLSGRPNTDTQYF
cdr3_nt: TGTGCCAGCACGCTCTCCGGGCGACCGAACACAGATACGCAGTATTTT

j_call: TRBJ2-1
v_call: TRBV3-1
cdr3_length: 19
clone_size: many
d_call: TRBD2
cdr3_aa: CASSEINGPAGDSYNEQFF
cdr3_nt: TGTGCCAGCAGCGAAATCAACGGCCCGGCGGGGGACTCCTACAATGAGCAGTTCTTC

j_call: TRBJ1-1
v_call: TRBV12-3/TRBV12-4
cdr3_length: 12
clone_size: few
d_call: NA
cdr3_aa: CATGVGYTEAFF
cdr3_nt: TGTGCCACCGGGGTGGGTTACACTGAAGCTTTCTTT

j_call: TRBJ2-4
v_call: TRBV6-1
cdr3_length: 16
clone_size: NA
d_call: NA
cdr3_aa: CASSKRGVLAKNIQYF
cdr3_nt: TGTGCCAGCAGTAAACGTGGGGTACTAGCCAAAAACATTCAGTACTTC

j_call: TRBJ2-4
v_call: TRBV12-3/TRBV12-4
cdr3_length: 14
clone_size: few
d_call: NA
cdr3_aa: CASSLVGAGNIQYF
cdr3_nt: TGTGCCAGCAGTTTAGTAGGGGCAGGAAACATTCAGTACTTC

j_call: TRBJ1-1
v_call: TRBV4-1
cdr3_length: 14
clone_size: many
d_call: NA
cdr3_aa: CASSQTDDYTEAFF
cdr3_nt: TGCGCCAGCAGCCAGACAGACGACTACACTGAAGCTTTCTTT

j_call: TRBJ1-6
v_call: TRBV6-1
cdr3_length: 14
clone_size: few
d_call: NA
cdr3_aa: CASSPGNYNSPLHF
cdr3_nt: TGTGCCAGCAGTCCAGGGAACTATAATTCACCCCTCCACTTT

j_call: TRBJ2-7
v_call: TRBV5-4
cdr3_length: 14
clone_size: NA
d_call: NA
cdr3_aa: CASSFGTSPYEQYF
cdr3_nt: TGTGCCAGCAGCTTCGGCACGTCCCCCTACGAGCAGTACTTC